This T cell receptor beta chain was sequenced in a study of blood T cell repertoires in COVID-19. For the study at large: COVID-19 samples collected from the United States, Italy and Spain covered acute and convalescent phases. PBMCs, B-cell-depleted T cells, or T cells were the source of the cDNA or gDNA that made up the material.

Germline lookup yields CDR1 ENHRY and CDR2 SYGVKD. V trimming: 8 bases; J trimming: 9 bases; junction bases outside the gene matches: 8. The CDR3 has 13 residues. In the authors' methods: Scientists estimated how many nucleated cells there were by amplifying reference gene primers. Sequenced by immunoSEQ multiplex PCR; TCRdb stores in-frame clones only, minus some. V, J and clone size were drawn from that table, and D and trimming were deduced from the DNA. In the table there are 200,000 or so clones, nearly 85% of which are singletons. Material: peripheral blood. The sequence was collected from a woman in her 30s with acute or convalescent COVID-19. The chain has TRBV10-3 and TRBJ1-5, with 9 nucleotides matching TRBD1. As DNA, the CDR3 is TGTGCCATCCGGGACAGGGAGACCGGGCCCCAGCATTTT. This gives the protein CAIRDRETGPQHF.